This T cell receptor beta chain comes out of a study of blood T cell repertoires in COVID-19. Study in general: The study drew acute and convalescent COVID-19 samples from the United States, Italy and Spain.

Assay: immunoSEQ multiplex PCR; the TCRdb copy retains only in-frame clones and omits some. The repertoire holds over 200,000 clones, about 86% seen once, with around 6% in the top ten. The clonotype comes from a man older than 75 with acute or convalescent COVID-19. Sequenced material: peripheral blood.

The CDR3 bases are TGTGCCAGCAGCTTAGTAGGGGGACTAGCGTACAATGAGCAGTTCTTC. Protein sequence: CASSLVGGLAYNEQFF. This chain uses TRBV7-6 with TRBJ2-1, with 10 bases aligning to TRBD2. The V gene end was trimmed by 1 base and the J gene end by 4 bases; junction bases not matched to a gene: 4. Germline-derived CDR1 and CDR2 are SGHVS and FNYEAQ. The CDR3 totals 16 residues.